This T cell receptor beta chain comes out of a study of blood T cell repertoires in COVID-19. CDR1 and CDR2 from the germline V gene are SGDLS and YYNGEE. Trimming pared 0 bases from V and 2 bases from J, leaving 15 bases between. This CDR3 comprises 17 residues. As originally analysed: By means of reference gene primer amplification, nucleated cell counts were estimated. Assay: immunoSEQ multiplex PCR; the TCRdb copy retains only in-frame clones and omits some. That table is the source of V, J and clone size, and D and trimming were worked out from the DNA. Here the sample spans some 250,000 clones, about nine tenths being singletons.

The clonotype comes from a young man who had recovered from COVID-19. The sequenced sample consisted of peripheral blood. This sequence joins TRBV9 and TRBJ1-3; no clear D gene. The CDR3 spells CASSVGRGGTTGNTIYF. The CDR3 nucleotides are TGTGCCAGCAGCGTAGGAAGAGGAGGAACTACTGGAAACACCATATATTTT. The whole variable domain, filled in from reference TRBV9 and TRBJ1-3, reads DSGVTQTPKHLITATGQRVTLRCSPRSGDLSVYWYQQSLDQGLQFLIQYYNGEERAKGNILERFSAQQFPDLHSELNLSSLELGDSALYFCASSVGRGGTTGNTIYFGEGSWLTVV.